This T cell receptor (beta chain) was observed in a study of T cells in Graves' hyperthyroidism and ophthalmopathy. There are a few counts of this clonotype. TCR beta CDR3 region amplification was performed from RNA transcripts. In the first-round RT-PCR of the TCR CDR3, the HTBI primer set was used. TCRdb called the multiplex PCR reads again in MiXCR, with one record for every CDR3 protein. The sample gives around 440,000 distinct CDR3 sequences, around a sixth of which show up once; roughly 7.7% is in the top ten. This sequence originates from a young woman with Graves' hyperthyroidism. Sequenced input: blood.

This CDR3 reads CASSFKGDYGYTF. The CDR3, as DNA: TGTGCCAGCAGCTTTAAGGGGGACTATGGCTACACCTTC. The rearrangement joins TRBV5-4 to TRBJ1-2, with D maybe TRBD1 (6 bases). Trimming took off 2 bases at V and 3 bases at J, with 8 bases between the two ends. This CDR3 comprises 13 residues. The V gene's germline CDR1 is SGHNT and CDR2 YYREEE (reference sequence).